This T cell receptor beta chain was observed in a study of cytomegalovirus exposure and HLA in healthy donors. The germline gives CDR1 MNHEY, CDR2 SVGAGI. The CDR3 runs to 13 residues. Trimming cost V 6 bases and J 7 bases, with 15 bases left between them. 60 Vbeta and 13 Jbeta primers were used in PCR. Some clones are missing from TCRdb's copy, which holds only in-frame ones; the method was immunoSEQ multiplex PCR. The sample holds 95,000 to 150,000 clones, 77% seen once. The sequence was obtained from a man aged 18 to 30 in good health and CMV-seropositive. Sequenced input: PBMCs. This chain uses TRBV6-5 with TRBJ1-1; the D gene is possibly TRBD1 (5 bases). CDR3 sequence (DNA): TGTGCCAGCAGACCCGACAGCTTTAATGAAGCTTTCTTT. Amino acids: CASRPDSFNEAFF.